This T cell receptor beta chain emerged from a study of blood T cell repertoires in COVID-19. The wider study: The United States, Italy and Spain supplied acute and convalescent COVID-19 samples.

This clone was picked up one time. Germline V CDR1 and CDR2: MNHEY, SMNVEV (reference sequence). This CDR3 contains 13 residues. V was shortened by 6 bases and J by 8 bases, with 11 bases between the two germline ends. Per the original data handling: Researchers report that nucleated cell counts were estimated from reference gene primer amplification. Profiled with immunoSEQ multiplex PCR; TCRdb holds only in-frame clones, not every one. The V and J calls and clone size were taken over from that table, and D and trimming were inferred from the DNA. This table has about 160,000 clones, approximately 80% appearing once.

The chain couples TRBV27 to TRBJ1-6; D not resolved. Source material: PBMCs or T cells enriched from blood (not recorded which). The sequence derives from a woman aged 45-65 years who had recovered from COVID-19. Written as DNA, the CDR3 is TGTGCCAGCAGCGGCCGGGTAGATTCACCCCTCCACTTT. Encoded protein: CASSGRVDSPLHF.